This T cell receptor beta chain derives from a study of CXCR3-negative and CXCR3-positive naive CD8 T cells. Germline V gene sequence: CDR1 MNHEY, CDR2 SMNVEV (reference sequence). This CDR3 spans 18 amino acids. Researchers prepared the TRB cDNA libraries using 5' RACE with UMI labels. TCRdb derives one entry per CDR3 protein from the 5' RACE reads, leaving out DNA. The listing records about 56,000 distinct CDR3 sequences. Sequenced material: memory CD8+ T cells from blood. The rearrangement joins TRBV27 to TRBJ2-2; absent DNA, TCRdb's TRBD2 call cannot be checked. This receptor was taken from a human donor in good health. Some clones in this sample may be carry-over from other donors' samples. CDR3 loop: CASSPYPDGRVETGELFF.